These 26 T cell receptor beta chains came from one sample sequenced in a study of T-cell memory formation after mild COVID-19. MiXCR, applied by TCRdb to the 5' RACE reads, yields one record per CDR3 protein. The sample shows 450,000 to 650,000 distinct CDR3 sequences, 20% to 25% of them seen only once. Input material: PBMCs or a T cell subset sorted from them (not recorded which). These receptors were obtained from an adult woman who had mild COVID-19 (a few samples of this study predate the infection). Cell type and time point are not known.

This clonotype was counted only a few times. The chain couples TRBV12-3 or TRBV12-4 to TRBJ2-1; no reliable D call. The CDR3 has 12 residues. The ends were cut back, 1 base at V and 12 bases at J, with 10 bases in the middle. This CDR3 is CASSLESLGQFF. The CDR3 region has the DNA TGTGCCAGCAGTTTAGAGTCATTGGGGCAGTTCTTC.

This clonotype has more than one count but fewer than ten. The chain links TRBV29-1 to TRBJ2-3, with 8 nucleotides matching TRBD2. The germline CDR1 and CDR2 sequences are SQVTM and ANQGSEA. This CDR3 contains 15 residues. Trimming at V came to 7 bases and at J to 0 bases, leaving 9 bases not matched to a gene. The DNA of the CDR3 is TGCAGCGGAACCTATGCGGGGGGTAGCACAGATACGCAGTATTTT. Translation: CSGTYAGGSTDTQYF.

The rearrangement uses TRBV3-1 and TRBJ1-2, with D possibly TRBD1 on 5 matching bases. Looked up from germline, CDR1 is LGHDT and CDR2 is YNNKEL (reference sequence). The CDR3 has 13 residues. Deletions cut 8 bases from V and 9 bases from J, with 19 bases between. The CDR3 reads CASGEGTLRSYTF. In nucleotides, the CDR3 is TGTGCCAGCGGAGAAGGGACTCTCAGGAGCTACACCTTC. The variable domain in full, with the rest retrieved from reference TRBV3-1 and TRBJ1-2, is DTAVSQTPKYLVTQMGNDKSIKCEQNLGHDTMYWYKQDSKKFLKIMFSYNNKELIINETVPNRFSPKSPDKAHLNLHINSLELGDSAVYFCASGEGTLRSYTFGSGTRLTVV.

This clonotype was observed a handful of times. The CDR3 sequence: CASSTPGSYEQYF. DNA for the CDR3: TGTGCCAGCAGTACCCCAGGGTCCTACGAGCAGTACTTC. The chain links TRBV6-5 to TRBJ2-7; D perhaps matches TRBD1 (5 bases). The germline V gene encodes CDR1 MNHEY and CDR2 SVGAGI. The CDR3 is made up of 13 amino acids. V was pared by 5 bases and J by 1 base, with 9 bases between.

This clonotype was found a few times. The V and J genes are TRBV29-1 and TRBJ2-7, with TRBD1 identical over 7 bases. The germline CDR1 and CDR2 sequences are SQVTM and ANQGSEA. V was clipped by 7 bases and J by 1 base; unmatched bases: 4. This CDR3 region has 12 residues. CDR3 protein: CSAEGQSYEQYF. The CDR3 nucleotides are TGCAGCGCTGAGGGACAGTCCTACGAGCAGTACTTC.

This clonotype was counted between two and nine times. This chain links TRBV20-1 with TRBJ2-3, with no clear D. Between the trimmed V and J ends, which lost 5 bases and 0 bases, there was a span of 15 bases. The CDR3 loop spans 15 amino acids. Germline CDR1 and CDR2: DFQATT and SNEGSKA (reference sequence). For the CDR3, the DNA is TGCAGTGCTCATGAGAATACACCTAGCACAGATACGCAGTATTTT. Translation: CSAHENTPSTDTQYF.

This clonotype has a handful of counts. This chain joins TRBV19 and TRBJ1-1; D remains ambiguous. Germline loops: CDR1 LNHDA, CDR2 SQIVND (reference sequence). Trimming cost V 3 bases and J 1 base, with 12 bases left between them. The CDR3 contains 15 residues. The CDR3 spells CASSMLSRANTEAFF. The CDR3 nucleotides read TGTGCCAGTAGTATGCTTTCACGGGCGAACACTGAAGCTTTCTTT.

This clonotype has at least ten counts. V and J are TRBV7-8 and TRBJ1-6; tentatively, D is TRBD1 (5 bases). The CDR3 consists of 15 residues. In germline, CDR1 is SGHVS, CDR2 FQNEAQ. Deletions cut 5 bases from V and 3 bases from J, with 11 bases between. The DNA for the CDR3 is TGTGCCAGCAGCGAGTCCAGGGACTATAATTCACCCCTCCACTTT. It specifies CASSESRDYNSPLHF.

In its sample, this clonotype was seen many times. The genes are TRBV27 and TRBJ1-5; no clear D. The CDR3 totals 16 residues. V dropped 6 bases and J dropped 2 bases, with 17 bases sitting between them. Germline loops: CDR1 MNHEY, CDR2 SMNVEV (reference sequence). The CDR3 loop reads CASSSQSGRRNQPQHF. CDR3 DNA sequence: TGTGCCAGCAGCAGTCAATCCGGGAGACGCAATCAGCCCCAGCATTTT.

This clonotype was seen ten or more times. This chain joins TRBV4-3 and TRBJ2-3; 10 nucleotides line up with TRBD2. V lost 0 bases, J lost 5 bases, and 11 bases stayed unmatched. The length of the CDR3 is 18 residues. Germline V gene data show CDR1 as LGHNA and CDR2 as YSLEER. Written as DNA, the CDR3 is TGCGCCAGCAGCCAAGAAGTAGGCCTAGCGGGAGCGGTAGATACGCAGTATTTT. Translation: CASSQEVGLAGAVDTQYF.

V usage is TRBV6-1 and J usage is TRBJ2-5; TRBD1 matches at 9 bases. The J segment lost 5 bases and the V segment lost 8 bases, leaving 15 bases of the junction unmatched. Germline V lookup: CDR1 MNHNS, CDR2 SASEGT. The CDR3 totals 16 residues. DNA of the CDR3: TGTGCCAGCGCAGACCGGGGACAGGGCGTGTGGGAGACCCAGTACTTC. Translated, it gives CASADRGQGVWETQYF.

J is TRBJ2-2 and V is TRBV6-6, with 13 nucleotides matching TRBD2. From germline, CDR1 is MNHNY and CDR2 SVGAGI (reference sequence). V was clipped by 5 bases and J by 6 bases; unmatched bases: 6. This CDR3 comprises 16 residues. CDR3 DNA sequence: TGTGCCAGCAGTCAACGGACTAGCGGGGGTTCCGGGGAGCTGTTTTTT. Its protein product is CASSQRTSGGSGELFF.

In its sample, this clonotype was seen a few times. The CDR3 region has the DNA TGCAGTGCTAGAGAGTCCGCTGGCGGGAGGTACTACGAGCAGTACTTC. It yields the protein CSARESAGGRYYEQYF. The V gene is TRBV20-1, the J gene TRBJ2-7, with 8 positions matching TRBD2. Losses at the gene ends were 0 bases for V and 3 bases for J; bases not matched to a gene: 10. This CDR3 is 16 amino acids long. Germline loops: CDR1 DFQATT, CDR2 SNEGSKA (reference sequence).

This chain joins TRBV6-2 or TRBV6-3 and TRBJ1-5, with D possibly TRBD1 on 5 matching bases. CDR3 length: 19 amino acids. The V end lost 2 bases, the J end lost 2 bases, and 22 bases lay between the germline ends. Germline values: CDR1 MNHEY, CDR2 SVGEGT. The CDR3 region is CASSYGFRSGRGGNQPQHF. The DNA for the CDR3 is TGTGCCAGCAGTTACGGTTTCAGATCGGGGAGGGGAGGCAATCAGCCCCAGCATTTT.

This CDR3 is CASRGRGGADTQYF. CDR3 bases: TGCGCCAGCAGGGGACGGGGGGGAGCAGATACGCAGTATTTT. The V call is TRBV5-1, the J call TRBJ2-3, with TRBD2 matching 8 bases. V was clipped by 5 bases and J by 4 bases; unmatched bases: 6. Germline V gives CDR1 SGHRS, CDR2 YFSETQ. The CDR3 spans 14 residues.

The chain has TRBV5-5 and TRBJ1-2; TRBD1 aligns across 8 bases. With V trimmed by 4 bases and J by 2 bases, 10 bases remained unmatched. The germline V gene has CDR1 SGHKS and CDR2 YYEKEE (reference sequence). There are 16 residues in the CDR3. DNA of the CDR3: TGTGCCAGCAGCCCTGGGACAGGTGATTTCAACTATGGCTACACCTTC. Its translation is CASSPGTGDFNYGYTF.

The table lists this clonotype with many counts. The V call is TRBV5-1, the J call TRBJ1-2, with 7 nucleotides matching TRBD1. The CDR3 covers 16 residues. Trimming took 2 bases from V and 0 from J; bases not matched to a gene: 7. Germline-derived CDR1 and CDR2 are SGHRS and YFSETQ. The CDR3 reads CASSFTGESANYGYTF. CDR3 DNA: TGCGCCAGCAGCTTTACAGGGGAAAGTGCTAACTATGGCTACACCTTC.

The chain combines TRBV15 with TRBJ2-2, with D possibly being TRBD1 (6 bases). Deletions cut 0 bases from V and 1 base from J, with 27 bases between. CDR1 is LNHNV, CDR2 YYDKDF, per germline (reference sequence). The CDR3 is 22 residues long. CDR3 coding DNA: TGTGCCACCAGCAGAGATGGGTCAGGGGCGACAATTTCGACGATGAACACCGGGGAGCTGTTTTTT. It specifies CATSRDGSGATISTMNTGELFF.

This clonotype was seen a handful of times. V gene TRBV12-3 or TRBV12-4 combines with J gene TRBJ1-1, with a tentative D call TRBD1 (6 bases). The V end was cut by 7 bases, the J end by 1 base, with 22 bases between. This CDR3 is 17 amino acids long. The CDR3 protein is CASTFALPGHPNTEAFF. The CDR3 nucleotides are TGTGCCAGCACTTTTGCACTACCGGGACACCCGAACACTGAAGCTTTCTTT.

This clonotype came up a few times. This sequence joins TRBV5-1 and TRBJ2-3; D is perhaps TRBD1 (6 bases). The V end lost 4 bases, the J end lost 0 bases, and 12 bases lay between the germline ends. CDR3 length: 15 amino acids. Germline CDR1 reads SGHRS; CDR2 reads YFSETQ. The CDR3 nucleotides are TGCGCCAGCAGCAACGGGACAACAAGCACAGATACGCAGTATTTT. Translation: CASSNGTTSTDTQYF.

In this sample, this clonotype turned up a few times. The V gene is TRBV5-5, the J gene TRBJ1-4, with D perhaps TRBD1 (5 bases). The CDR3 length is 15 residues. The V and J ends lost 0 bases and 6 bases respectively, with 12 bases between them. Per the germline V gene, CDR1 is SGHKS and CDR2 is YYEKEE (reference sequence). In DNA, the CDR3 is TGTGCCAGCAGCTTGGTTTGGGGGGACGATGAAAAACTGTTTTTT. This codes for CASSLVWGDDEKLFF.

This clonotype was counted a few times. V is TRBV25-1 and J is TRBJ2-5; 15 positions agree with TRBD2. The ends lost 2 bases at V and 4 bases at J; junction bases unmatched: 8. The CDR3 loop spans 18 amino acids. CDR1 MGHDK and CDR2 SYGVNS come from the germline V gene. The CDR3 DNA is TGTGCCAGCAGTGAACGGACTAGCGGGGGGGTTTTTGGAGAGACCCAGTACTTC. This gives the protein CASSERTSGGVFGETQYF.

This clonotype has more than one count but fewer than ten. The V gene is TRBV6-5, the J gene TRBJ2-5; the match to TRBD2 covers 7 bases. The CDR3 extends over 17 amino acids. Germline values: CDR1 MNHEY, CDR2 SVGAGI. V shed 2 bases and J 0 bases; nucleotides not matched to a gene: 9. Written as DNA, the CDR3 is TGTGCCAGCAGTTACGTTTCGACTAGCCGGTACCAAGAGACCCAGTACTTC. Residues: CASSYVSTSRYQETQYF.

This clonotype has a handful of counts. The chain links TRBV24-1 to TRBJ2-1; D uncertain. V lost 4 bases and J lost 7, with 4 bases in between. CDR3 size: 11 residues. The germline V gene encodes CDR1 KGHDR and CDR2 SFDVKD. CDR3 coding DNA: TGTGCCACCAGTGAGGTGAATGAGCAGTTCTTC. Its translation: CATSEVNEQFF.

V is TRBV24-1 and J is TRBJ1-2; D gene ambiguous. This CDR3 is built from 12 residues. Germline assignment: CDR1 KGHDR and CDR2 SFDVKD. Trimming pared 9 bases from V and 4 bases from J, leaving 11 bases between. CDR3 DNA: TGTGCCACCCCTGGTTTCACCTATGGCTACACCTTC. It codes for CATPGFTYGYTF.

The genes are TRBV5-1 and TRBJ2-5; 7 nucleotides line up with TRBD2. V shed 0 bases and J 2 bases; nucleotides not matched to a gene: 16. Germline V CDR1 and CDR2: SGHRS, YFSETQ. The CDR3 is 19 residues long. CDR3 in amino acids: CASSLGPTSREGGQETQYF. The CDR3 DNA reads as TGCGCCAGCAGCTTGGGACCGACTAGCAGGGAAGGAGGTCAAGAGACCCAGTACTTC.